The rows below give T cell receptor beta chains drawn from one sample of a study of Ad26.COV2.S vaccination and SARS-CoV-2 variants. TCRdb keeps only in-frame clones here, not all; method: immunoSEQ multiplex PCR. The repertoire holds more than 400,000 clones, with approximately 92% as singletons. Specimen: peripheral blood, collected in a trial of Ad26.COV2.S vaccine versus placebo. These receptors all stem from a person between 18 and 65 years old who received the Ad26.COV2.S COVID-19 vaccine or a placebo. Both conserved end residues are trimmed from each CDR3. D genes are given only for firm matches.

V gene: TRBV7-8; J gene: TRBJ2-3; D gene: TRBD2; CDR3 protein: ASSLTSGGARNTDTQY
V gene: TRBV28; J gene: TRBJ2-3; D gene: TRBD1; CDR3 protein: ASSPDRGRDTQY
V gene: TRBV15; J gene: TRBJ1-1; D gene: NA; CDR3 protein: ATSRETAKNTEAF
V gene: TRBV6-5; J gene: TRBJ2-5; D gene: NA; CDR3 protein: ASSLTGTQETQY
V gene: TRBV7-9; J gene: TRBJ1-2; D gene: TRBD1; CDR3 protein: ASSPPGTVGGYT
V gene: TRBV10-3; J gene: TRBJ2-7; D gene: TRBD1; CDR3 protein: AIRGEDRGREQY
V gene: TRBV5-1; J gene: TRBJ2-7; D gene: NA; CDR3 protein: ASRFSREESGQY
V gene: TRBV19; J gene: TRBJ2-1; D gene: NA; CDR3 protein: ASSTSGLTMEQF
V gene: TRBV10-3; J gene: TRBJ1-1; D gene: TRBD1; CDR3 protein: AISEGDRGEAF
V gene: TRBV27; J gene: TRBJ2-3; D gene: NA; CDR3 protein: ASSFQGGDTQY
V gene: TRBV9; J gene: TRBJ2-4; D gene: TRBD2; CDR3 protein: ASSPRIAGKGY
V gene: TRBV18; J gene: TRBJ2-7; D gene: TRBD1; CDR3 protein: ASSTDRVSSYEQY
V gene: TRBV9; J gene: TRBJ1-1; D gene: NA; CDR3 protein: ASSSWDFSHPNTEAF
V gene: TRBV4-1; J gene: TRBJ1-1; D gene: NA; CDR3 protein: ASSQGALQGTEAF
V gene: TRBV19; J gene: TRBJ2-1; D gene: NA; CDR3 protein: ASSSQTRRGTRLYNEQF
V gene: TRBV30; J gene: TRBJ1-2; D gene: TRBD1; CDR3 protein: AWRVIQGRYGYT
V gene: TRBV7-6; J gene: TRBJ1-5; D gene: TRBD1; CDR3 protein: ASSLLQGGGQPQH
V gene: TRBV13; J gene: TRBJ2-7; D gene: NA; CDR3 protein: ASSLGPPNLYEQY
V gene: TRBV6-1; J gene: TRBJ2-7; D gene: TRBD1; CDR3 protein: ASSDLGQGWEQY
V gene: TRBV7-6; J gene: TRBJ2-5; D gene: NA; CDR3 protein: ASSLARLSGAPRETQY
V gene: TRBV21-1; J gene: TRBJ1-2; D gene: NA; CDR3 protein: ASSKREIRGLYGYT
V gene: TRBV19; J gene: TRBJ2-3; D gene: TRBD2; CDR3 protein: ASRRRGLAESTDTQY
V gene: TRBV11-2; J gene: TRBJ2-1; D gene: NA; CDR3 protein: ASSLGFGSYNEQF
V gene: TRBV4-3; J gene: TRBJ1-1; D gene: NA; CDR3 protein: ASSQDRVGTEAF
V gene: TRBV4-2; J gene: TRBJ2-7; D gene: NA; CDR3 protein: ASSQDWADPYEQY
V gene: TRBV7-8; J gene: TRBJ1-6; D gene: NA; CDR3 protein: ASSPREGNSPLH
V gene: TRBV28; J gene: TRBJ1-1; D gene: NA; CDR3 protein: ASSPAAAGNTEAF
V gene: TRBV7-9; J gene: TRBJ1-2; D gene: TRBD1; CDR3 protein: ASSGIEGQTNYGYT
V gene: TRBV5-1; J gene: TRBJ1-1; D gene: TRBD1; CDR3 protein: ASRSGTVGVPTEAF
V gene: TRBV1; J gene: TRBJ1-4; D gene: NA; CDR3 protein: TRALEKLF
V gene: TRBV29-1; J gene: TRBJ1-1; D gene: NA; CDR3 protein: SAYGLLNTEAF
V gene: TRBV6-1; J gene: TRBJ2-1; D gene: NA; CDR3 protein: ASSEVWGGPYNEQF
V gene: TRBV4-3; J gene: TRBJ2-1; D gene: NA; CDR3 protein: ASSHIGGGFGGSYNEQF
V gene: TRBV13; J gene: TRBJ2-3; D gene: TRBD2; CDR3 protein: ASSARNPWLAGGSTDTQY
V gene: TRBV9; J gene: TRBJ2-2; D gene: TRBD2; CDR3 protein: ASSPAGGPWTGELF
V gene: TRBV5-1; J gene: TRBJ2-1; D gene: NA; CDR3 protein: ASSYGVEQF
V gene: TRBV27; J gene: TRBJ2-7; D gene: NA; CDR3 protein: ASKGTISSYEQY
V gene: TRBV10-2; J gene: TRBJ2-7; D gene: NA; CDR3 protein: AGSQDRTPSYEQY
V gene: TRBV24-1; J gene: TRBJ2-2; D gene: NA; CDR3 protein: ATSEAGAQGLGELF
V gene: TRBV7-9; J gene: TRBJ2-3; D gene: NA; CDR3 protein: ASSSRETKRASSTDTQY
V gene: TRBV29-1; J gene: TRBJ2-1; D gene: NA; CDR3 protein: SVKPGLSQLLSVEQF
V gene: TRBV28; J gene: TRBJ1-1; D gene: NA; CDR3 protein: ASRIYRAINTEAF
V gene: TRBV6-1; J gene: TRBJ1-4; D gene: TRBD1; CDR3 protein: ASSDGQGVNEKLF
V gene: TRBV19; J gene: TRBJ1-5; D gene: NA; CDR3 protein: AEPGVEGYSNQPQH
V gene: TRBV2; J gene: TRBJ1-5; D gene: NA; CDR3 protein: ASSESWDQPQH
V gene: TRBV6-2/TRBV6-3; J gene: TRBJ1-1; D gene: NA; CDR3 protein: ASSYVGTEAF